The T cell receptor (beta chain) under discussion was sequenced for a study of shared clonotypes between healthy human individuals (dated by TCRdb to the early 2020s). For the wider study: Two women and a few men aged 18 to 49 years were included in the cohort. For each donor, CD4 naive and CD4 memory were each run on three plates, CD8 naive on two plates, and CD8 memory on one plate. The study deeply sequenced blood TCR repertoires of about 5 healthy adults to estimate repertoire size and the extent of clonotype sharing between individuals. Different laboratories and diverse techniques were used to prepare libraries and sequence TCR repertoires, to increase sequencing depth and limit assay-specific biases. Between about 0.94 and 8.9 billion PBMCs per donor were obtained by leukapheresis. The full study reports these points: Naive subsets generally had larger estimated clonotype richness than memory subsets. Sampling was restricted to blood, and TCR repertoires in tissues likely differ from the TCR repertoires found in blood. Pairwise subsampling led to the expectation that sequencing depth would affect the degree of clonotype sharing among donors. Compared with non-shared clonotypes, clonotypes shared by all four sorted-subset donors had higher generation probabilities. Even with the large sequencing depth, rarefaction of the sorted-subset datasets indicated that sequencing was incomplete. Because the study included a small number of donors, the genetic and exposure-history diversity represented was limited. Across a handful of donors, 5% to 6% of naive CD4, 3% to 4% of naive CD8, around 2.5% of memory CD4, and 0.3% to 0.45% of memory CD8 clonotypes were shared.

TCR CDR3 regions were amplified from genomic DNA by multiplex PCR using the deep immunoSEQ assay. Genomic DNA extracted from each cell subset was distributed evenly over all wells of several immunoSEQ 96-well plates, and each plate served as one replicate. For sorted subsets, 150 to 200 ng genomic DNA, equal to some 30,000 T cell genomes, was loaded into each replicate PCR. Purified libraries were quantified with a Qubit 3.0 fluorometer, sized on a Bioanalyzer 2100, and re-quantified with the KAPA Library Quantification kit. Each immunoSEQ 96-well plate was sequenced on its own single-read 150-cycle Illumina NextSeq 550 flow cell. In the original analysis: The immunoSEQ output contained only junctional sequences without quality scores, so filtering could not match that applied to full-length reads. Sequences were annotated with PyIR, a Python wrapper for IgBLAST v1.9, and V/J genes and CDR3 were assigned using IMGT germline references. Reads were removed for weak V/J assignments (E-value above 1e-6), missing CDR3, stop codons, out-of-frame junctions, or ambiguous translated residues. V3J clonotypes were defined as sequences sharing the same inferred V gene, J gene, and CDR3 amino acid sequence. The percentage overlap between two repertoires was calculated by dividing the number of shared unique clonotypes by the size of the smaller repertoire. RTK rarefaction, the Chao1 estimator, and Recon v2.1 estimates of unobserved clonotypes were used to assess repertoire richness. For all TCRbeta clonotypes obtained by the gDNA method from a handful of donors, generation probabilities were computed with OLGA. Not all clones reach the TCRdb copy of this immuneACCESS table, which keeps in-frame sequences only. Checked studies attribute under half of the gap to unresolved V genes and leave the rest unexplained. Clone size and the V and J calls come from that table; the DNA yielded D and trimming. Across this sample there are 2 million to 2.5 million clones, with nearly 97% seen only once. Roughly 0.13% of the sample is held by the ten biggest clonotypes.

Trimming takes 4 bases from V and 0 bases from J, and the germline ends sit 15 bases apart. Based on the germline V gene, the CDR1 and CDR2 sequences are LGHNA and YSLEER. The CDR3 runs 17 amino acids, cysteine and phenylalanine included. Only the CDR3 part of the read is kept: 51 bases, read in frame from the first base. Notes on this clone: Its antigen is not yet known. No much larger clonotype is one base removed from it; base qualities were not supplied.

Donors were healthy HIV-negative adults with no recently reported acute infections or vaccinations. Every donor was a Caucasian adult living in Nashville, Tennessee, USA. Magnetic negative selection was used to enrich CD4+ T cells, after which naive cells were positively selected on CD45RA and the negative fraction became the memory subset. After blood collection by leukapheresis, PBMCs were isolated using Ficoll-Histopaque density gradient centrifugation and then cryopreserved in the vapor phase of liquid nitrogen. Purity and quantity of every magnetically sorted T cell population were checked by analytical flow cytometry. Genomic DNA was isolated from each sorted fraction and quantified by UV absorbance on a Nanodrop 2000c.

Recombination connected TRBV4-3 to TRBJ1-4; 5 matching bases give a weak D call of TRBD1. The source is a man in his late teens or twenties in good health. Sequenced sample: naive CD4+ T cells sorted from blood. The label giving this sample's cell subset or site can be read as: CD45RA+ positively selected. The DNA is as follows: TGCGCCAGCAGCCCCCTCGGGGCAGGGACAACTAATGAAAAACTGTTTTTT. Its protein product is CASSPLGAGTTNEKLFF.